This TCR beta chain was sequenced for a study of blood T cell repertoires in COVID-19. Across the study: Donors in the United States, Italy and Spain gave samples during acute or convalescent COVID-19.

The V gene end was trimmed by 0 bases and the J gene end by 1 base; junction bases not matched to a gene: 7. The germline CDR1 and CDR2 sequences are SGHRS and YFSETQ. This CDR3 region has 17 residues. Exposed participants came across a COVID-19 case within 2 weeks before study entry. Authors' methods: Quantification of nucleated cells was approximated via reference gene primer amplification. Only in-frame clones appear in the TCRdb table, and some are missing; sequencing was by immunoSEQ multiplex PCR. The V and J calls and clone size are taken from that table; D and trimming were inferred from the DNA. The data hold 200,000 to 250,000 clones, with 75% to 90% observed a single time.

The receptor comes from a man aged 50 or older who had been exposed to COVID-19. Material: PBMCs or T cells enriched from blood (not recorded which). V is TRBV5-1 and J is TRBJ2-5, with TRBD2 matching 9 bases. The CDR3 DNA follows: TGCGCCAGCAGCTTGGAAGTAGCGGGAGCGGCCCAAGAGACCCAGTACTTC. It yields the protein CASSLEVAGAAQETQYF.